One and the same sample provided the 27 T cell receptor beta chains below, sequenced in a study of cytomegalovirus exposure and HLA in healthy donors. Amplification used 60 Vbeta primers and 13 Jbeta primers. Generated by immunoSEQ multiplex PCR, the TCRdb table keeps only in-frame clones and is missing some. The top ten clones hold 6.9% of a sample with tens of thousands of clones, roughly two thirds of them seen once. Material for sequencing was PBMCs. The receptor set was obtained from a woman aged 45-65 years in good health and CMV-seropositive.

The V and J genes are TRBV28 and TRBJ1-1, with D uncertain. The CDR3 totals 11 residues. Germline-derived CDR1 and CDR2 are MDHEN and SYDVKM. V lost 4 bases and J 11 bases, leaving 11 bases between the germline ends. CDR3 sequence: CASSSLQRAFF. CDR3 DNA sequence: TGTGCCAGCAGTTCCCTCCAACGGGCTTTCTTT.

This clone appeared a few times. The V gene is TRBV19, the J gene TRBJ2-2; TRBD1 matches 7 bases. The V gene's germline CDR1 is LNHDA and CDR2 SQIVND (reference sequence). The ends lost 7 bases at V and 0 bases at J; junction bases unmatched: 5. The CDR3 totals 15 residues. CDR3 coding DNA: TGTGCCAGTACCCTGGGGACAGCGAACACCGGGGAGCTGTTTTTT. Translated, it gives CASTLGTANTGELFF.

This rearrangement joins TRBV7-2 to TRBJ1-5, with D perhaps TRBD1 (6 bases). This CDR3 is 13 amino acids long. V gave up 5 bases and J gave up 4 bases, with 9 bases separating them. Germline CDR1 is SGHTA and CDR2 is FQGNSA. The CDR3 DNA is TGTGCCAGCAGCGTCAGGGGAAATCAGCCCCAGCATTTT. It specifies CASSVRGNQPQHF.

This clone has only a few counts. V usage is TRBV5-4 and J usage is TRBJ1-6, with D tentatively TRBD1 (5 bases). This CDR3 region has 15 residues. Looked up from germline, CDR1 is SGHNT and CDR2 is YYREEE (reference sequence). Trimming removed 1 base at V and 8 bases at J, with 13 bases between. The CDR3 sequence is CASSLSGGWDSPLHF. The CDR3, as DNA: TGTGCCAGCAGCTTGAGTGGGGGGTGGGATTCACCCCTCCACTTT.

The V call is TRBV10-3, the J call TRBJ1-2; D remains ambiguous. This CDR3 contains 14 residues. CDR1 and CDR2 (germline): ENHRY, SYGVKD. Trimming removed 4 bases at V and 1 base at J, with 10 bases between. This chain's CDR3 is CAISGTVVNYGYTF. The CDR3 DNA reads as TGTGCCATCAGTGGAACAGTGGTTAACTATGGCTACACCTTC.

This clone was observed once. The chain links TRBV5-1 to TRBJ2-3, with D tentatively TRBD1 (6 bases). The CDR3 contains 14 residues. V was shortened by 4 bases and J by 2 bases, with 11 bases between the two germline ends. Germline assignment: CDR1 SGHRS and CDR2 YFSETQ. CDR3 DNA: TGCGCCAGCAGCCGGACAGCCACCACAGATACGCAGTATTTT. Translated: CASSRTATTDTQYF.

This clone was counted between two and nine times. The V and J genes are TRBV27 and TRBJ1-1; no clear D. The CDR3 contains 14 residues. V lost 3 bases and J lost 2, with 10 bases in between. Germline CDR1 is MNHEY and CDR2 is SMNVEV (reference sequence). In DNA, the CDR3 is TGTGCCAGCAGTTTCGAACCGGGAAACACTGAAGCTTTCTTT. Translated, it gives CASSFEPGNTEAFF.

The gene calls are TRBV28 and TRBJ1-1; D possibly corresponds to TRBD1 (6 bases). Germline CDR1 MDHEN, CDR2 SYDVKM. V was cut by 3 bases and J by 11 bases, with 16 bases left in between. The CDR3 has 13 amino acids. CDR3 bases: TGTGCCAGCAGTTTGGGGGGTAGGGGGGGGGCTTTCTTT. As protein: CASSLGGRGGAFF. Full variable domain (missing parts from reference TRBV28 and TRBJ1-1): DVKVTQSSRYLVKRTGEKVFLECVQDMDHENMFWYRQDPGLGLRLIYFSYDVKMKEKGDIPEGYSVSREKKERFSLILESASTNQTSMYLCASSLGGRGGAFFGQGTRLTVV.

V and J are TRBV6-1 and TRBJ1-5; D is unclear. Trimming removed 5 bases from V and 7 bases from J, with 15 bases in between. The CDR3 extends over 14 amino acids. Germline CDR1 MNHNS, CDR2 SASEGT. This CDR3 is CASSIQLVRQPQHF. CDR3 nucleotide sequence: TGTGCCAGCAGTATACAGTTGGTACGGCAGCCCCAGCATTTT.

The chain is built from TRBV5-6 and TRBJ2-3, with 11 nucleotides matching TRBD1. V lost 4 bases to trimming and J lost 7 bases; unmatched junction nucleotides: 5. The germline V gene encodes CDR1 SGHDT and CDR2 YYEEEE. The CDR3 totals 14 residues. The CDR3 DNA sequence: TGTGCCAGCAGCCCCGGGACAGGGGGAAATACGCAGTATTTT. This translates into CASSPGTGGNTQYF.

The chain recombines TRBV9 with TRBJ1-4; 9 bases match TRBD1. V shed 2 bases and J 6 bases; nucleotides not matched to a gene: 8. Germline-derived CDR1 and CDR2 are SGDLS and YYNGEE. There are 16 residues in the CDR3. The CDR3 nucleotides are TGTGCCAGCAGCGTTAGTTTCGGGACAGGGTATGAAAAACTGTTTTTT. Residues: CASSVSFGTGYEKLFF.

The sample holds a few counts of this clone. The chain is built from TRBV5-1 and TRBJ2-1, with 10 bases fitting TRBD2. Germline CDR1 is SGHRS and CDR2 is YFSETQ. With 0 bases clipped from V and 0 bases from J, the junction kept 9 bases outside the gene matches. CDR3 length: 19 residues. In DNA form, the CDR3 reads TGCGCCAGCAGCTTGGCCATGTCTAGCGGGGGAGACTCCTACAATGAGCAGTTCTTC. The encoded protein is CASSLAMSSGGDSYNEQFF. Combining the CDR3 with reference TRBV5-1 and TRBJ2-1 gives the whole variable domain KAGVTQTPRYLIKTRGQQVTLSCSPISGHRSVSWYQQTPGQGLQFLFEYFSETQRNKGNFPGRFSGRQFSNSRSEMNVSTLELGDSALYLCASSLAMSSGGDSYNEQFFGPGTRLTVL.

The chain uses TRBV5-1 and TRBJ1-2; 9 bases match TRBD1. This CDR3 spans 15 amino acids. V lost 1 base, J lost 4 bases, and 5 bases stayed unmatched. Germline values: CDR1 SGHRS, CDR2 YFSETQ. In nucleotides, the CDR3 is TGCGCCAGCAGCTTGAGTGGGGGACAGGGCTATGGCTACACCTTC. Residues: CASSLSGGQGYGYTF.

This chain's CDR3 is CAFTLGVQETQYF. The CDR3 DNA sequence: TGTGCCTTTACGCTAGGGGTACAAGAGACCCAGTACTTC. V gene TRBV30 combines with J gene TRBJ2-5; perhaps TRBD1 as D (5 bases). V gave up 7 bases and J gave up 2 bases, with 14 bases separating them. Germline-derived CDR1 and CDR2 are GTSNPN and SVGIG (reference sequence). The CDR3 is made up of 13 amino acids.

This chain uses TRBV5-6 with TRBJ2-3; the D gene is possibly TRBD1 (6 bases). The CDR3 sequence is 14 residues long. With 4 bases removed from V and 2 bases from J, the gap between germline ends came to 11 bases. Germline CDR1 and CDR2: SGHDT and YYEEEE. CDR3 nucleotides: TGTGCCAGCAGCCAGGGGACGTACACAGATACGCAGTATTTT. It translates to CASSQGTYTDTQYF.

The chain couples TRBV6-6 to TRBJ1-1; 8 bases are a match to TRBD1. V lost 6 bases to trimming and J lost 0 bases; unmatched junction nucleotides: 6. CDR1 is MNHNY, CDR2 SVGAGI, per germline (reference sequence). The CDR3 runs 15 residues. The CDR3 DNA sequence: TGTGCCAGCAGCCCGACAGGGGCCATGAACACTGAAGCTTTCTTT. It yields the protein CASSPTGAMNTEAFF.

The V gene is TRBV5-6, the J gene TRBJ2-1; D gene unclear. The CDR3 extends over 13 amino acids. Trimming pared 2 bases from V and 5 bases from J, leaving 8 bases between. CDR1 is SGHDT and CDR2 is YYEEEE in the germline V gene. The CDR3 loop is CASSFLRDNEQFF. CDR3 DNA sequence: TGTGCCAGCAGCTTCCTCCGGGACAATGAGCAGTTCTTC.

This clone was counted only a few times. The chain has TRBV5-4 and TRBJ1-1; D gene unclear. The CDR3 consists of 15 residues. Germline CDR1 and CDR2: SGHNT and YYREEE (reference sequence). V was cut by 0 bases and J by 0 bases, with 9 bases left in between. The CDR3 is CASSLAGIVNTEAFF. The DNA for the CDR3 is TGTGCCAGCAGCTTGGCCGGGATTGTGAACACTGAAGCTTTCTTT.

The rearrangement joins TRBV5-4 to TRBJ2-5, with D possibly TRBD1 on 6 matching bases. The CDR3 covers 15 residues. CDR1 SGHNT and CDR2 YYREEE come from the germline V gene (reference sequence). With 4 bases removed from V and 0 bases from J, the gap between germline ends came to 13 bases. CDR3 bases: TGTGCCAGCAGCAGGACAGATAAGTACCAAGAGACCCAGTACTTC. It translates to CASSRTDKYQETQYF. Filled out from reference TRBV5-4 and TRBJ2-5, the complete variable domain reads ETGVTQSPTHLIKTRGQQVTLRCSSQSGHNTVSWYQQALGQGPQFIFQYYREEENGRGNFPPRFSGLQFPNYSSELNVNALELDDSALYLCASSRTDKYQETQYFGPGTRLLVL.

The chain has TRBV27 and TRBJ1-5, with a tentative D call TRBD1 (5 bases). This CDR3 has 17 amino acids. V shed 2 bases and J shed 0 bases, with 14 bases lying between them. Germline V lookup: CDR1 MNHEY, CDR2 SMNVEV (reference sequence). CDR3 protein: CASSLSGTPYSNQPQHF. The CDR3 region has the DNA TGTGCCAGCAGTTTAAGCGGGACCCCTTATAGCAATCAGCCCCAGCATTTT.

A note on this clone: The junction departs from the called germline gene at one end, perhaps through a read error. The J gene is TRBJ2-1, the V gene TRBV11-1, with a possible D match to TRBD1 (6 bases). The CDR3 spans 13 residues. Germline V gene lookup returns CDR1 SGHAT and CDR2 FQDESV (reference sequence). CDR3 sequence: CAGSFDRRGEQFF. CDR3 bases: TGTGCCGGCAGCTTCGACAGGAGAGGTGAGCAGTTCTTC. Combining the CDR3 with reference TRBV11-1 and TRBJ2-1 gives the whole variable domain EAEVAQSPRYKITEKSQAVAFWCDPISGHATLYWYRQILGQGPELLVQFQDESVVDDSQLPKDRFSAERLKGVDSTLKIQPAELGDSAMYLCAGSFDRRGEQFFGPGTRLTVL.

The CDR3 loop reads CASSDDRVQETQYF. DNA for the CDR3: TGTGCCAGCAGTGACGACAGGGTCCAAGAGACCCAGTACTTC. J is TRBJ2-5 and V is TRBV6-1; 7 bases line up with TRBD1. CDR3 length equals 14 residues. V gave up 3 bases and J gave up 1 base; unmatched junction bases: 2. Germline assignment: CDR1 MNHNS and CDR2 SASEGT.

The chain couples TRBV19 to TRBJ2-2, with D perhaps TRBD1 (6 bases). CDR3 length: 16 residues. Germline CDR1 is LNHDA and CDR2 is SQIVND (reference sequence). V was shortened by 1 base and J by 4 bases, with 13 bases between the two germline ends. The chain's CDR3 is CASSIVAGELTGELFF. In DNA, the CDR3 is TGTGCCAGTAGTATAGTAGCAGGGGAACTCACCGGGGAGCTGTTTTTT.

The gene calls are TRBV19 and TRBJ1-4; possibly TRBD1 for D (5 bases). Trimming removed 5 bases from V and 2 bases from J, with 12 bases in between. This CDR3 spans 15 amino acids. CDR1 is LNHDA and CDR2 is SQIVND in the germline V gene (reference sequence). The DNA for the CDR3 is TGTGCCAGTAGTGTCCCAGGGCCCACTAATGAAAAACTGTTTTTT. Translated, it gives CASSVPGPTNEKLFF.

The chain combines TRBV2 with TRBJ1-2; 7 bases align to TRBD1. CDR1 and CDR2 from the germline V gene are SNHLY and FYNNEI. Losses at the gene ends were 4 bases for V and 8 bases for J; bases not matched to a gene: 7. The CDR3 loop spans 13 amino acids. The CDR3 DNA follows: TGTGCCAGCAGTGCGGGACAGCCCTTCGGCTACACCTTC. It is translated as CASSAGQPFGYTF.

The chain carries TRBV5-1 and TRBJ2-5; maybe TRBD2 (6 bases). Between the trimmed V and J ends, which lost 4 bases and 5 bases, there was a span of 18 bases. The CDR3 contains 15 residues. Per germline, CDR1 SGHRS and CDR2 YFSETQ. This CDR3 is CASSTNPGGGETQYF. The DNA of the CDR3 is TGCGCCAGCAGCACCAATCCGGGTGGGGGGGAGACCCAGTACTTC. Filled out from reference TRBV5-1 and TRBJ2-5, the complete variable domain reads KAGVTQTPRYLIKTRGQQVTLSCSPISGHRSVSWYQQTPGQGLQFLFEYFSETQRNKGNFPGRFSGRQFSNSRSEMNVSTLELGDSALYLCASSTNPGGGETQYFGPGTRLLVL.

The chain uses TRBV4-1 and TRBJ1-3; no reliable D call. Looked up from germline, CDR1 is MGHRA and CDR2 is YSYEKL. The CDR3 contains 16 residues. V lost 4 bases to trimming and J lost 3 bases, with 16 bases between them. The CDR3 reads CASSRGRESRGNTIYF. The CDR3 DNA reads TGCGCCAGCAGCCGCGGCCGGGAATCGCGTGGAAACACCATATATTTT.